This passage covers 25 T cell receptor beta chains from one sample sequenced in a study of blood T cell repertoires in COVID-19. Only in-frame clones appear in the TCRdb table, and some are missing; sequencing was by immunoSEQ multiplex PCR. Among about 96,000 clones listed, around 84% were seen once. The sequenced material came from peripheral blood. The receptors originated from a woman aged 55-70 years with acute or convalescent COVID-19.

V is TRBV19 and J is TRBJ1-1; 8 bases map to TRBD1. CDR3 length equals 17 residues. V shed 6 bases, J shed 4 bases, and the junction held 16 bases outside the gene matches. Germline CDR1 reads LNHDA; CDR2 reads SQIVND (reference sequence). DNA for the CDR3: TGTGCCAGTAGCGCCGGGGGCAGGGGGCTCGGTCGCACTGAAGCTTTCTTT. Its translation is CASSAGGRGLGRTEAFF.

CDR3: CASSQDLGGYEQYF. The CDR3 coding sequence is TGTGCCAGCTCACAGGACCTGGGGGGCTACGAGCAGTACTTC. The chain has TRBV18 and TRBJ2-7; possibly TRBD2 for D (6 bases). There are 14 residues in the CDR3. CDR1 and CDR2 (germline): KGHSH, LQKENI. The V and J ends lost 4 bases and 3 bases respectively, with 13 bases between them. Full variable domain (missing parts from reference TRBV18 and TRBJ2-7): NAGVMQNPRHLVRRRGQEARLRCSPMKGHSHVYWYRQLPEEGLKFMVYLQKENIIDESGMPKERFSAEFPKEGPSILRIQQVVRGDSAAYFCASSQDLGGYEQYFGPGTRLTVT.

J is TRBJ1-3 and V is TRBV4-3; TRBD1 might be the D (5 bases). Trimming took 1 base from V and 0 from J, leaving 10 bases between them. The germline CDR1 and CDR2 sequences are LGHNA and YSLEER. The CDR3 length is 16 residues. The CDR3 protein is CASSQVQGTSGNTIYF. The CDR3 DNA sequence: TGCGCCAGCAGCCAAGTGCAGGGTACCTCTGGAAACACCATATATTTT.

A few counts support this clone. V usage is TRBV6-5 and J usage is TRBJ1-3, with D possibly matching TRBD1 (5 bases). The V end was cut by 7 bases, the J end by 4 bases, with 14 bases between. From germline, CDR1 is MNHEY and CDR2 SVGAGI. The CDR3 runs 14 residues. In nucleotides, the CDR3 is TGTGCCAGCAAGATCGGGACTCCAGGAAACACCATATATTTT. Translated: CASKIGTPGNTIYF.

V and J are TRBV3-1 (or the pseudogene TRBV3-2) and TRBJ1-3; 8 positions match TRBD1. Per germline, CDR1 LGHDT and CDR2 YNNKEL (reference sequence). This CDR3 has 15 amino acids. Trimming removed 3 bases from V and 7 bases from J; junction bases left unmatched: 8. The CDR3 spells CASSQVGQGWNTIYF. The CDR3 DNA is TGTGCCAGCAGCCAGGTCGGACAGGGATGGAACACCATATATTTT.

The rearrangement joins TRBV18 to TRBJ2-2; no definite D call. CDR1 is KGHSH, CDR2 LQKENI, per germline. V shed 0 bases and J shed 1 base, with 3 bases lying between them. CDR3 length: 14 residues. DNA for the CDR3: TGTGCCAGCTCACCACCCAGGAACACCGGGGAGCTGTTTTTT. This codes for CASSPPRNTGELFF.

This rearrangement joins TRBV12-3 or TRBV12-4 to TRBJ1-1; D gene ambiguous. This CDR3 comprises 13 residues. V lost 6 bases to trimming and J lost 3 bases, with 11 bases between them. In DNA form, the CDR3 reads TGTGCCAGCAGACTTACAGTTTACACTGAAGCTTTCTTT. This sequence encodes CASRLTVYTEAFF.

The chain carries TRBV2 and TRBJ1-1; D call uncertain. Germline CDR1 is SNHLY and CDR2 is FYNNEI. The CDR3 is 14 residues long. Deletions cut 6 bases from V and 2 bases from J, with 13 bases between. This chain's CDR3 is CASRPGSGNTEAFF. Written as DNA, the CDR3 is TGTGCCAGCAGACCCGGGTCCGGCAACACTGAAGCTTTCTTT.

The rearrangement uses TRBV7-9 and TRBJ2-7; 11 bases line up with TRBD1. The CDR3 loop spans 13 amino acids. The trim removed 7 bases at V and 6 bases at J, leaving 5 bases unmatched. Looked up from germline, CDR1 is SEHNR and CDR2 is FQNEAQ (reference sequence). CDR3: CASNPDRGREQYF. The CDR3 DNA is TGTGCCAGCAACCCGGACAGGGGGCGCGAGCAGTACTTC.

The V call is TRBV18, the J call TRBJ2-1, with D uncertain. The CDR3 has 13 residues. Germline loops: CDR1 KGHSH, CDR2 LQKENI. V was pared by 3 bases and J by 5 bases, with 8 bases between. CDR3 bases: TGTGCCAGCTCACCTGAGATAAACAATGAGCAGTTCTTC. It codes for CASSPEINNEQFF.

The chain links TRBV7-2 to TRBJ2-3; a weak D match, TRBD2 (6 bases). Trimming shortened V by 1 base and J by 0 bases, and 11 bases separated the two germline ends. The CDR3 consists of 16 residues. Germline CDR1 SGHTA, CDR2 FQGNSA. The CDR3 coding sequence is TGTGCCAGCAGCTTAGGGCTAGCGATGAGCACAGATACGCAGTATTTT. Encoded protein: CASSLGLAMSTDTQYF. The variable domain in full, completed from reference TRBV7-2 and TRBJ2-3, reads GAGVSQSPSNKVTEKGKDVELRCDPISGHTALYWYRQSLGQGLEFLIYFQGNSAPDKSGLPSDRFSAERTGGSVSTLTIQRTQQEDSAVYLCASSLGLAMSTDTQYFGPGTRLTVL.

This chain links TRBV7-9 with TRBJ2-5, with unresolved D. Germline CDR1 reads SEHNR; CDR2 reads FQNEAQ (reference sequence). The CDR3 sequence is 12 residues long. Deletions cut 3 bases from V and 4 bases from J, with 6 bases between. CDR3 DNA: TGTGCCAGCAGCTTCCAGGCAGAGACCCAGTACTTC. Residues: CASSFQAETQYF.

V is TRBV24-1 and J is TRBJ2-4; D is possibly TRBD1 (5 bases). The CDR3 loop spans 11 amino acids. V lost 10 bases to trimming and J lost 8 bases, with 11 bases between them. Germline CDR1 is KGHDR and CDR2 is SFDVKD. The CDR3 bases are TGTGCCACAGAGCAGGGTGACATTCAGTACTTC. Translation: CATEQGDIQYF.

The chain combines TRBV19 with TRBJ2-7; 10 bases match TRBD1. This CDR3 is 14 amino acids long. The germline V gene encodes CDR1 LNHDA and CDR2 SQIVND (reference sequence). Unmatched junction bases numbered 3, after V lost 4 bases and J lost 3 bases. CDR3 DNA: TGTGCCAGTAGTAACTGGACAGGGGGCTACGAGCAGTACTTC. This encodes CASSNWTGGYEQYF.

The chain employs TRBV11-1 and TRBJ1-2, with D tentatively TRBD1 (5 bases). With 8 bases removed from V and 2 bases from J, the gap between germline ends came to 6 bases. This CDR3 has 11 residues. The germline gives CDR1 SGHAT, CDR2 FQDESV (reference sequence). For the CDR3, the DNA is TGTGCCAGCTCAGGGAACTATGGCTACACCTTC. Translated, it gives CASSGNYGYTF.

This rearrangement joins TRBV4-1 to TRBJ2-3, with TRBD1 matching over 10 bases. The CDR3 totals 15 residues. Trimming removed 6 bases from V and 3 bases from J; junction bases left unmatched: 6. Germline values: CDR1 MGHRA, CDR2 YSYEKL. CDR3 region: CASRGQGRGTDTQYF. CDR3 nucleotide sequence: TGCGCCAGCAGGGGACAGGGGAGAGGTACAGATACGCAGTATTTT.

This clone was detected once. The chain employs TRBV4-2 and TRBJ1-5, with D tentatively TRBD1 (5 bases). Germline-derived CDR1 and CDR2 are LGHNA and YNFKEQ. Trimming removed 0 bases at V and 7 bases at J, with 22 bases between. The CDR3 spans 18 residues. The DNA for the CDR3 is TGTGCCAGCAGCCAAGATGCCGGCGGGGGAGGGATGAGGCAGCCCCAGCATTTT. Translated: CASSQDAGGGGMRQPQHF.

The chain is built from TRBV30 and TRBJ1-5; 7 bases are a match to TRBD1. After removal of 2 bases from V and 4 bases from J, the junction contained 2 bases not matched to a gene. Germline CDR1 is GTSNPN and CDR2 is SVGIG (reference sequence). The CDR3 length is 13 residues. CDR3 nucleotide sequence: TGTGCCTGGAGTCAACAGGGGAATCAGCCCCAGCATTTT. Translation: CAWSQQGNQPQHF.

This sequence joins TRBV6-5 and TRBJ1-5, with D unresolved. Germline V lookup: CDR1 MNHEY, CDR2 SVGAGI. The V end lost 0 bases, the J end lost 11 bases, and 11 bases lay between the germline ends. The CDR3 length is 13 residues. The CDR3 is CASSYSRGQTQHF. CDR3 coding DNA: TGTGCCAGCAGTTACTCGAGAGGGCAGACCCAGCATTTT.

This chain connects TRBV19 to TRBJ1-1; no reliable D call. Trimming took off 4 bases at V and 4 bases at J, with 19 bases between the two ends. The CDR3 runs 16 residues. CDR1 LNHDA and CDR2 SQIVND come from the germline V gene (reference sequence). DNA for the CDR3: TGTGCCAGTAGTAAGGGCTCCGGGGTCGGAGTCACTGAAGCTTTCTTT. Its protein is CASSKGSGVGVTEAFF.

This clone came up once. The V and J genes are TRBV5-1 and TRBJ1-3; 7 bases align to TRBD1. CDR1 SGHRS and CDR2 YFSETQ come from the germline V gene. CDR3 size: 15 residues. V lost 1 base and J lost 4; bases outside the gene matches: 5. As DNA, the CDR3 is TGCGCCAGCAGCTTGAAACAGGGGACGGGAAACACCATATATTTT. Its translation is CASSLKQGTGNTIYF.

This rearrangement joins TRBV12-3 or TRBV12-4 to TRBJ1-2; D uncertain. Trimming cost V 3 bases and J 1 base, with 6 bases left between them. The CDR3 runs 13 residues. CDR3 in DNA: TGTGCCAGCAGTTTGGAGGGTAACTATGGCTACACCTTC. This sequence encodes CASSLEGNYGYTF.

The V call is TRBV5-1, the J call TRBJ2-7, with D uncertain. Trimming cost V 3 bases and J 0 bases, with 16 bases left between them. The CDR3 spans 16 residues. Germline loops: CDR1 SGHRS, CDR2 YFSETQ. CDR3 sequence: CASSSRWAQSSYEQYF. The DNA of the CDR3 is TGCGCCAGCAGCTCTCGGTGGGCTCAGAGCTCCTACGAGCAGTACTTC.

In the case of this clone: It is unclear where the CDR3 begins or ends on the DNA, so no DNA is shown, and the CDR3 is as TCRdb lists it. The chain joins TRBV12-2 to TRBJ2-1; the table names TRBD2, a call not compared with the DNA. TRBV12-2 is shown as a pseudogene. The CDR3 contains 18 residues when both ends are counted. CDR3 loop: CASRLAQVAGGSYNEQFF.

This clone was observed once. The chain employs TRBV7-2 and TRBJ2-5, with 9 bases fitting TRBD1. The CDR3 is made up of 17 amino acids. Germline CDR1 reads SGHTA; CDR2 reads FQGNSA. Trimming took 1 base from V and 4 from J; bases not matched to a gene: 10. The CDR3 is CASSLVGGGQGGETQYF. Written as DNA, the CDR3 is TGTGCCAGCAGCTTAGTAGGAGGGGGACAGGGTGGAGAGACCCAGTACTTC.